This TCR beta chain is from a study of T cell responses to AZD1222 COVID-19 vaccine. Findings and limits, study-wide: There were mostly white British donors and more females than males, and clonal diversity was possibly underestimated. The study reported that nearly half of spike-specific TCRs target unmutated variant regions. All repertoire sampling was performed exclusively after the peak T cell response. Seropositive status at baseline applied to only a handful of AZD1222 recipients.

TCRdb keeps only in-frame clones here, not all; method: immunoSEQ multiplex PCR. The table has around 59,000 clones, roughly 87% seen once. The table lists this clone with a count of one. Its antigen is as yet unknown. The CDR3 covers 12 residues. Trimming took 3 bases from V and 6 from J, leaving 6 bases between them. Germline values: CDR1 SGDLS, CDR2 YYNGEE. The rearrangement links TRBV9 to TRBJ1-4; D call uncertain. The sequence was obtained from an adult who received the AZD1222 COVID-19 vaccine. The input for sequencing was peripheral blood, taken 28 days after the second AZD1222 dose. CDR3 DNA sequence: TGTGCCAGCAGCGCAAACCATGAAAAACTGTTTTTT. Protein product: CASSANHEKLFF.